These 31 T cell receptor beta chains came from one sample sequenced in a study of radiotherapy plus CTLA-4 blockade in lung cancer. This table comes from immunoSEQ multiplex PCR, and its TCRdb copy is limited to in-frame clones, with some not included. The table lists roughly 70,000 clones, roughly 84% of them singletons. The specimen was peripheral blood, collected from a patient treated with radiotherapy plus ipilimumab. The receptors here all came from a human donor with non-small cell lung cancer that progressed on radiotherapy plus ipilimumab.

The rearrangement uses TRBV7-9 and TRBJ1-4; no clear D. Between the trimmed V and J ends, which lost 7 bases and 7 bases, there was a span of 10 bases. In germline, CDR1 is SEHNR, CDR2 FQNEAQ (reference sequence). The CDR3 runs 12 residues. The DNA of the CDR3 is TGTGCCAGCACCCGAGCGGGTGAAAAACTGTTTTTT. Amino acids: CASTRAGEKLFF.

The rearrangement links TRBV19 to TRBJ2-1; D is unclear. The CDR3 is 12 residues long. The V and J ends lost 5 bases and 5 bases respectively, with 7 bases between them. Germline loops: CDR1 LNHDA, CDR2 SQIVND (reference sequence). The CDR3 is CASSPTNNEQFF. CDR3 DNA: TGTGCCAGTAGTCCCACCAACAATGAGCAGTTCTTC.

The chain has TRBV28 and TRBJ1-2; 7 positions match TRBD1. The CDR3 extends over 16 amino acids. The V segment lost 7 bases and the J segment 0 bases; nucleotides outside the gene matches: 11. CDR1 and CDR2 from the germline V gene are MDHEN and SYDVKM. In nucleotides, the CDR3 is TGTGCCAGCAACCAGGGGGGCAGCCTGACTAACTATGGCTACACCTTC. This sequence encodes CASNQGGSLTNYGYTF.

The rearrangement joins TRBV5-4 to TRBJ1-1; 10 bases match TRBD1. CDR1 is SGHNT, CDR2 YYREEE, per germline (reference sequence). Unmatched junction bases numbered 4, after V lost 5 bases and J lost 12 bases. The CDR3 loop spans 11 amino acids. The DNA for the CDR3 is TGTGCCAGCAGAACGGGACAGGGGACTTTCTTT. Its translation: CASRTGQGTFF.

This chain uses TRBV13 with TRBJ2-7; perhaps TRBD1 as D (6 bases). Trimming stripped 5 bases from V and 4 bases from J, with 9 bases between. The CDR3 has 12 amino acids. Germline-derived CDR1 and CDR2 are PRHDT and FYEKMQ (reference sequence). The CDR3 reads CASSVQGYEQYF. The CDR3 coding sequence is TGTGCCAGCAGCGTACAGGGTTACGAGCAGTACTTC.

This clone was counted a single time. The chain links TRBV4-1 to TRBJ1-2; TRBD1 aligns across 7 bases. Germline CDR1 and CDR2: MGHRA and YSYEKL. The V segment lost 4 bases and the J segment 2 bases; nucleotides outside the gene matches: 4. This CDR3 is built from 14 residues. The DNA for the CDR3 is TGCGCCAGCAGCCCCCGACAGGGAAACTATGGCTACACCTTC. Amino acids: CASSPRQGNYGYTF.

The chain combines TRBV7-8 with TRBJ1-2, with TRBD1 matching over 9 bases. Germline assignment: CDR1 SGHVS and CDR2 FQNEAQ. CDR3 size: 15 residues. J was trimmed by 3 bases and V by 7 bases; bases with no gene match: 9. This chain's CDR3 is CASTEPGQGDYGYTF. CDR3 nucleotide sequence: TGTGCCAGCACAGAACCGGGACAGGGCGACTATGGCTACACCTTC.

CDR3 amino acids: CASSLVQNSYNEQFF. CDR3 in DNA: TGCGCCAGCAGCTTGGTACAGAATAGCTACAATGAGCAGTTCTTC. The chain has TRBV5-1 and TRBJ2-1; unclear D gene. Trimming stripped 0 bases from V and 3 bases from J, with 10 bases between. The CDR3 contains 15 residues. Germline CDR1 and CDR2: SGHRS and YFSETQ.

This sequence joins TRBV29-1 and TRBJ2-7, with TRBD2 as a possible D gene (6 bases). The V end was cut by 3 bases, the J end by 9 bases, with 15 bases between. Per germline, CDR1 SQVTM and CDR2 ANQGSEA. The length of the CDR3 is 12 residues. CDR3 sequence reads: CSVDGTDAWQYV. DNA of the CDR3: TGCAGCGTTGATGGGACTGATGCGTGGCAGTACGTC.

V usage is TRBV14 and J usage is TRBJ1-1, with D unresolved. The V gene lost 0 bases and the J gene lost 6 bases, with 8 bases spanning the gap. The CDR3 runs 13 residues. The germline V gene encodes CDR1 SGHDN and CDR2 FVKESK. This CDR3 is CASSQDQPSEAFF. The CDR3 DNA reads TGTGCCAGCAGCCAAGATCAACCGTCTGAAGCTTTCTTT.

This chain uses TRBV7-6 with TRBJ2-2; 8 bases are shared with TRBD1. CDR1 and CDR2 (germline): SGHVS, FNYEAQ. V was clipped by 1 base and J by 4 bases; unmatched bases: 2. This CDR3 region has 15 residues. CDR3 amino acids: CASSLGQGTTGELFF. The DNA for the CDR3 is TGTGCCAGCAGCTTAGGACAGGGGACCACCGGGGAGCTGTTTTTT.

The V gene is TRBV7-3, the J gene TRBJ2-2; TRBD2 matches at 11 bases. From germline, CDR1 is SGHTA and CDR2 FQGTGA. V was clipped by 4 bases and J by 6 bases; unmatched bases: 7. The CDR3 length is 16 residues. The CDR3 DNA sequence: TGTGCCAGCAGCTCGAAACTAGCGGGAGATCCCGGGGAGCTGTTTTTT. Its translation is CASSSKLAGDPGELFF.

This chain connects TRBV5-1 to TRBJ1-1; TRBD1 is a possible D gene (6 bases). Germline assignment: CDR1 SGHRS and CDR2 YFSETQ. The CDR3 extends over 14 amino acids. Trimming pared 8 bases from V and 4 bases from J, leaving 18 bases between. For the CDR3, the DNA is TGCGCCAGTCATCCGATCCCAGGGGTCACTGAAGCTTTCTTT. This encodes CASHPIPGVTEAFF.

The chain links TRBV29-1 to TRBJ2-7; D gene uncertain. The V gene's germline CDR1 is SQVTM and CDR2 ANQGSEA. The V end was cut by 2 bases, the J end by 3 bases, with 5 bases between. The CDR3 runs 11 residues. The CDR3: CSVEIDYEQYV. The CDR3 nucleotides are TGCAGCGTTGAAATAGACTACGAGCAGTACGTC.

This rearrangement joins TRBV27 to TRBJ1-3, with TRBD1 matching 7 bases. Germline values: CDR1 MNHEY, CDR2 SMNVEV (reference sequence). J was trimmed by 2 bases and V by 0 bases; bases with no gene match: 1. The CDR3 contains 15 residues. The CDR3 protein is CASSLSGTAGNTIYF. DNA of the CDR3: TGTGCCAGCAGTTTATCCGGGACAGCTGGAAACACCATATATTTT.

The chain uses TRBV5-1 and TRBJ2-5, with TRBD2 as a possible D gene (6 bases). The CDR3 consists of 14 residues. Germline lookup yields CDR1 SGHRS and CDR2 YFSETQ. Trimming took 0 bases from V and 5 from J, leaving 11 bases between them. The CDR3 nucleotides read TGCGCCAGCAGCTTGGTCGGGGGTGACGAGACCCAGTACTTC. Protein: CASSLVGGDETQYF.

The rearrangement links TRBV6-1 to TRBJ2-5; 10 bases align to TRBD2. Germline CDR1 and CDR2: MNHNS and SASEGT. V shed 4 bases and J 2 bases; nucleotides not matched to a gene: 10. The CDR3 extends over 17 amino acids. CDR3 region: CASSVFSGGSFQETQYF. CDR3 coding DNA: TGTGCCAGCAGTGTTTTTAGCGGGGGGTCGTTTCAAGAGACCCAGTACTTC.

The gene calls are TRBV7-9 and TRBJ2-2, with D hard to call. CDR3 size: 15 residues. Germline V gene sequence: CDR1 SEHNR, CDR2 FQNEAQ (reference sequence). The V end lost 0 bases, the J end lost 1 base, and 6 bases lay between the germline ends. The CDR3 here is CASSLAIGNTGELFF. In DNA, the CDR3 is TGTGCCAGCAGCTTAGCGATCGGGAACACCGGGGAGCTGTTTTTT.

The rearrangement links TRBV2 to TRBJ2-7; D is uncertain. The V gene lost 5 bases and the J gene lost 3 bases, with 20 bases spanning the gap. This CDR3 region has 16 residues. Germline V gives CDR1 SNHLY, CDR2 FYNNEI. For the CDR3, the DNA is TGTGCCAGCAGTCCCCGACGGAGCATCACCGGCTACGAGCAGTACGTC. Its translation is CASSPRRSITGYEQYV.

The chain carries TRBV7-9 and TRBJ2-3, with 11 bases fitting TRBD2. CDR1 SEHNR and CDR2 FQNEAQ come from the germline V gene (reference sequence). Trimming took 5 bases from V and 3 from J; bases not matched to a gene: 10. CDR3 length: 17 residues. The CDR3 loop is CASSPYLAGGGTDTQYF. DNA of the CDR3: TGTGCCAGCAGCCCGTATCTAGCGGGAGGAGGTACAGATACGCAGTATTTT.

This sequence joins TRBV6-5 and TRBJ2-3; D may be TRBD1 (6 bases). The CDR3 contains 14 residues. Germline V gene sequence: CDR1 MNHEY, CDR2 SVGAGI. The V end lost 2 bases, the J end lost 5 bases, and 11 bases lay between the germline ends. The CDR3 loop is CASSYTYREDTQYF. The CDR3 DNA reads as TGTGCCAGCAGTTACACCTACAGGGAAGATACGCAGTATTTT.

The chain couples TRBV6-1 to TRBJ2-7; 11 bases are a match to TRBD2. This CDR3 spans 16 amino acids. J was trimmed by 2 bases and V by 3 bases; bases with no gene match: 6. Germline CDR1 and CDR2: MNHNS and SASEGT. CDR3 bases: TGTGCCAGCAGTGACGTAGCGGGAGGGGCCCCCTACGAGCAGTACTTC. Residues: CASSDVAGGAPYEQYF.

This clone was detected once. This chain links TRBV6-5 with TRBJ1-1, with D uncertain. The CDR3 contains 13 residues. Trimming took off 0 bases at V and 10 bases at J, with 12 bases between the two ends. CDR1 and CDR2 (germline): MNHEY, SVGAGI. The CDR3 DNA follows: TGTGCCAGCAGTTACTCGGCGGGGAGGGCAGCTTTCTTT. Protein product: CASSYSAGRAAFF.

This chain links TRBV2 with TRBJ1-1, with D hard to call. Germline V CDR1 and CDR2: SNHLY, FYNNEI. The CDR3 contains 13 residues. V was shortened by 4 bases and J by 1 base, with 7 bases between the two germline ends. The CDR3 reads CASSARQNTEAFF. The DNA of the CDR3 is TGTGCCAGCAGTGCTCGACAGAACACTGAAGCTTTCTTT. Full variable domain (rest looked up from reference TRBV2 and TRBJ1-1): EPEVTQTPSHQVTQMGQEVILRCVPISNHLYFYWYRQILGQKVEFLVSFYNNEISEKSEIFDDQFSVERPDGSNFTLKIRSTKLEDSAMYFCASSARQNTEAFFGQGTRLTVV.

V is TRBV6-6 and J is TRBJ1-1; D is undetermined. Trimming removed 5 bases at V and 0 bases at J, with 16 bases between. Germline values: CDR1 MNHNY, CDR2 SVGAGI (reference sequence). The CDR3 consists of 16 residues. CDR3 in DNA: TGTGCCAGCAGTCGCCTTCCACGGATGCTGAACACTGAAGCTTTCTTT. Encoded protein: CASSRLPRMLNTEAFF.

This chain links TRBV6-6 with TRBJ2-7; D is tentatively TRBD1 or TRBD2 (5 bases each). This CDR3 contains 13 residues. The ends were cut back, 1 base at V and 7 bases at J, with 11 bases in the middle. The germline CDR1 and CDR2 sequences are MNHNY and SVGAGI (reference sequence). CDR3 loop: CASSYFGDREQYF. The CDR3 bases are TGTGCCAGCAGTTACTTCGGGGACCGGGAGCAGTACTTC.

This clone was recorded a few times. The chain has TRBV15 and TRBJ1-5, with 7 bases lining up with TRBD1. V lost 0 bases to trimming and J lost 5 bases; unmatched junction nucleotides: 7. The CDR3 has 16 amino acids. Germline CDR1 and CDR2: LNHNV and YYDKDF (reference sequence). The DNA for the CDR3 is TGTGCCACCAGCAGAGATAACCCGGACAGGTATCAGCCCCAGCATTTT. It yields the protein CATSRDNPDRYQPQHF.

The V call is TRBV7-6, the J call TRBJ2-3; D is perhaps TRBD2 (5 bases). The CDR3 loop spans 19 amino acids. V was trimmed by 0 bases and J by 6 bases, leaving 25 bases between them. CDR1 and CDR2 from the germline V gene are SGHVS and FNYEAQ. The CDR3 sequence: CASSLAALAITSSGDTQYF. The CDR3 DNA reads TGTGCCAGCAGCTTAGCGGCATTAGCGATAACGTCTTCGGGTGATACGCAGTATTTT.

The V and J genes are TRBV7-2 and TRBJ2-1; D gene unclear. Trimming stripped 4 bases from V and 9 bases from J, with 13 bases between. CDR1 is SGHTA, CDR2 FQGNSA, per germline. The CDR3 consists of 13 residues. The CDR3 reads CASSSGLTSEQFF. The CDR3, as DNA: TGTGCCAGCAGCTCCGGGTTAACCAGTGAGCAGTTCTTC.

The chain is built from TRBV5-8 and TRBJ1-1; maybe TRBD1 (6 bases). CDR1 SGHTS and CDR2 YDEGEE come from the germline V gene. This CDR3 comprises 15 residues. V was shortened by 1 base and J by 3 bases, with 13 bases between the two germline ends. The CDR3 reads CASSLYNREDTEAFF. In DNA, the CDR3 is TGTGCCAGCAGCTTGTATAACAGGGAGGACACTGAAGCTTTCTTT.

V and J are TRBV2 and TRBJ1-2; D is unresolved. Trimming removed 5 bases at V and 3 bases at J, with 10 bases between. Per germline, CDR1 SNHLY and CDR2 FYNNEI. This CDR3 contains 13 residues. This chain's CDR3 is CASSTAPDYGYTF. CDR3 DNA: TGTGCCAGCAGTACGGCTCCGGACTATGGCTACACCTTC.